This T cell receptor (beta chain) stems from a study of Graves' ophthalmopathy and Graves' hyperthyroidism. The CDR3 extends over 14 amino acids. The trim removed 6 bases at V and 4 bases at J, leaving 7 bases unmatched. Overall study findings and caveats: The model flagged ophthalmopathy progression at 65% to 71% sensitivity and under 75% specificity. Most expanded clonotypes from thyroid (those above 0.001 frequency) were also found in blood.

TCR beta CDR3 amplification used RNA transcripts. First-round RT-PCR with HTBI primers preceded a second-round multiplex PCR. TCRdb re-derived calls from the multiplex PCR reads in MiXCR, one entry per CDR3 protein. The sample has around 400,000 distinct CDR3 sequences; around 20% are singletons. There are many counts of this clonotype. Its antigen is unidentified. Stable hyperthyroidism referred to disease that showed no ophthalmopathy within 18 months of follow-up. In this cohort, patients with other autoimmune diseases, uncontrolled infections, pregnancy or lactation were excluded. The sequencing sample was made of peripheral blood. The chain has TRBV12-3 or TRBV12-4 and TRBJ2-7, with TRBD2 matching 9 bases. This sequence originates from a woman aged 18 to 35 with stable Graves' hyperthyroidism. The CDR3 protein is CASSPTSGTYEQYF. The DNA for the CDR3 is TGTGCCAGCAGCCCGACTAGCGGAACTTACGAGCAGTACTTC.